Shown below are 25 T cell receptor beta chains from a single sample sequenced in a study of early T cells in non-severe SARS-CoV-2 infection. In TCRdb, the 5' RACE reads were re-called with MiXCR into one record per CDR3 protein. This sample has 39,000 or so distinct CDR3 sequences, with about 5.5% found just once. The source was whole blood, collected at baseline. The source is an adult who was a healthcare worker with PCR-confirmed SARS-CoV-2 infection or an uninfected control (not recorded which).

This clonotype is labeled medium-sized (0.01 to 0.1%). V usage is TRBV6-2 or TRBV6-3 and J usage is TRBJ2-7, with 7 positions matching TRBD1. The CDR3 totals 13 residues. CDR1 is MNHEY and CDR2 is SVGEGT in the germline V gene. V gave up 7 bases and J gave up 4 bases; unmatched junction bases: 7. CDR3 sequence reads: CASIDRDQYEQYF. In DNA, the CDR3 is TGTGCCAGCATAGACAGGGATCAATACGAGCAGTACTTC.

This clonotype was recorded at least ten times. The rearrangement joins TRBV12-3 or TRBV12-4 to TRBJ2-5, with 10 bases lining up with TRBD2. V gave up 6 bases and J gave up 2 bases; unmatched junction bases: 9. The CDR3 loop spans 16 amino acids. In DNA, the CDR3 is TGTGCCAGCAGCTCCCAAACTAGCGGGGCTCAAGAGACCCAGTACTTC. Its translation: CASSSQTSGAQETQYF.

In its sample, this clonotype was seen a few times. The chain combines TRBV7-2 with TRBJ2-1; TRBD1 matches at 8 bases. Germline loops: CDR1 SGHTA, CDR2 FQGNSA. The CDR3 has 13 residues. The J segment lost 16 bases and the V segment lost 4 bases, leaving 12 bases of the junction unmatched. CDR3 sequence reads: CASSSTRDRSLFF. The CDR3 nucleotides are TGTGCCAGCAGCTCCACCCGGGACAGGTCGCTATTCTTC.

A note on this clonotype: This could be a read error, since a much larger clone is one nucleotide away. This chain links TRBV20-1 with TRBJ1-1; a possible D gene is TRBD1 (6 bases). Per the germline V gene, CDR1 is DFQATT and CDR2 is SNEGSKA (reference sequence). The CDR3 consists of 13 residues. The CDR3, as DNA: TGCCTGCGGGGGGGGCATGTAGGAACTGAAGCTTTCTTT. Translated: CLRGGHVGTEAFF.

This clonotype was recorded at least ten times. V usage is TRBV20-1 and J usage is TRBJ2-7; 9 bases are shared with TRBD2. J gave up 2 bases and V 6 bases, and 11 bases lay outside the gene matches. Germline V gives CDR1 DFQATT, CDR2 SNEGSKA (reference sequence). CDR3 length: 15 residues. The CDR3 loop reads CSARGSGSYPYEQYF. The CDR3 DNA follows: TGCAGTGCCCGAGGTAGCGGGAGTTACCCCTACGAGCAGTACTTC.

Ten or more counts support this clonotype. J is TRBJ1-1 and V is TRBV20-1; D call uncertain. V shed 3 bases and J shed 7 bases, with 12 bases lying between them. Germline V gene lookup returns CDR1 DFQATT and CDR2 SNEGSKA (reference sequence). The CDR3 consists of 12 residues. The CDR3 loop reads CSASARTNEAFF. In DNA form, the CDR3 reads TGCAGTGCTAGTGCCCGGACGAATGAAGCTTTCTTT.

This clonotype was found many times. This chain connects TRBV7-6 to TRBJ2-7; 8 nucleotides line up with TRBD2. Germline assignment: CDR1 SGHVS and CDR2 FNYEAQ. The V gene end was trimmed by 5 bases and the J gene end by 0 bases; junction bases not matched to a gene: 9. This CDR3 spans 16 amino acids. CDR3 in amino acids: CASSPLREGSSYEQYF. The CDR3 region has the DNA TGTGCCAGCAGCCCCCTTCGGGAGGGAAGCTCCTACGAGCAGTACTTC.

This clonotype was seen a few times. The chain has TRBV11-2 and TRBJ2-2; the D call may be TRBD1 or TRBD2 (5 bases each). The V gene lost 5 bases and the J gene lost 2 bases, with 9 bases spanning the gap. This CDR3 has 14 amino acids. Germline CDR1 reads SGHAT; CDR2 reads FQNNGV. CDR3: CASSHRGNTGELFF. CDR3 coding DNA: TGTGCCAGCAGCCACCGGGGCAACACCGGGGAGCTGTTTTTT.

Comments on this clonotype: This may stem from a read error, because a much larger clone lies one nucleotide away. The chain is built from TRBV28 and TRBJ2-7; no definite D call. This CDR3 comprises 11 residues. Germline V gives CDR1 MDHEN, CDR2 SYDVKM. This chain's CDR3 is CASSFSYDQYF. The CDR3 DNA reads as TGTGCCAGCAGTTTTAGCTACGATCAGTACTTC.

The chain joins TRBV23-1 to TRBJ2-1; D is undetermined. TRBV23-1 is an ORF, with its function uncertain. Trimming took 8 bases from V and 4 from J, leaving 18 bases between them. The CDR3 loop spans 15 amino acids. CDR3 protein: CASWRTPRQYNEQFF. The DNA for the CDR3 is TGCGCCAGCTGGCGGACCCCTAGGCAGTACAATGAGCAGTTCTTC.

The chain couples TRBV29-1 to TRBJ2-2; possible D gene TRBD2, 5 bases. Trimming stripped 5 bases from V and 4 bases from J, with 17 bases between. The CDR3 is 15 amino acids. Germline CDR1 SQVTM, CDR2 ANQGSEA. The CDR3 region has the DNA TGCAGCGTTCCGAGGGCGGCCACCGGCACCGGGGAGCTGTTTTTT. Encoded protein: CSVPRAATGTGELFF.

The chain carries TRBV20-1 and TRBJ2-3, with unresolved D. CDR3 length: 15 amino acids. Trimming shortened V by 0 bases and J by 2 bases, and 12 bases separated the two germline ends. Germline V lookup: CDR1 DFQATT, CDR2 SNEGSKA (reference sequence). CDR3 nucleotides: TGCAGTGCTAGAGATAGGCACTCCTCCACAGATACGCAGTATTTT. Translated, it gives CSARDRHSSTDTQYF.

This clonotype appeared many times. The CDR3 sequence is CASSRSVGPYEQYF. CDR3 coding DNA: TGTGCCAGCAGTCGCTCCGTGGGCCCCTACGAGCAGTACTTC. The rearrangement joins TRBV6-2 or TRBV6-3 to TRBJ2-7, with D unclear. The CDR3 extends over 14 amino acids. Trimming removed 5 bases from V and 2 bases from J, with 13 bases in between. Germline V gives CDR1 MNHEY, CDR2 SVGEGT.

In its sample, this clonotype was seen many times. The chain joins TRBV5-1 to TRBJ2-1; D is undetermined. The CDR3 length is 14 residues. Germline CDR1 SGHRS, CDR2 YFSETQ. V gave up 6 bases and J gave up 6 bases, with 16 bases separating them. Here the CDR3 DNA reads TGCGCCAGCACTCCCAGCACGGCTCCCAATGAGCAGTTCTTC. Its translation: CASTPSTAPNEQFF.

Many counts were recorded for this clonotype. The chain carries TRBV6-2 or TRBV6-3 and TRBJ1-5, with 10 bases aligning to TRBD1. The V gene's germline CDR1 is MNHEY and CDR2 SVGEGT. The CDR3 length is 15 residues. The junction had 2 bases not matched to a gene; V was cut back by 2 bases and J by 4 bases. CDR3 nucleotides: TGTGCCAGCAGTTACGGACAGGGGGTAAATCAGCCCCAGCATTTT. Translating gives CASSYGQGVNQPQHF.

This clonotype was picked up many times. The chain joins TRBV27 to TRBJ1-5; TRBD1 agrees at 7 bases. V lost 5 bases, J lost 5 bases, and 0 bases stayed unmatched. In germline, CDR1 is MNHEY, CDR2 SMNVEV (reference sequence). This CDR3 comprises 12 residues. CDR3 region: CASSQGDQPQHF. In DNA, the CDR3 is TGTGCCAGCAGTCAGGGGGATCAGCCCCAGCATTTT.

This clonotype was detected ten times or more. This chain links TRBV6-5 with TRBJ2-1, with 8 bases matching TRBD2. The CDR3 spans 15 residues. Germline V lookup: CDR1 MNHEY, CDR2 SVGAGI. CDR3 region: CVKRKRGLSYNEQFF. CDR3 nucleotide sequence: TGTGTCAAGCGGAAGCGGGGGCTATCCTACAATGAGCAGTTCTTC.

This clonotype showed up just a few times. J is TRBJ2-3 and V is TRBV14, with D hard to call. CDR1 and CDR2 from the germline V gene are SGHDN and FVKESK. Deletions cut 5 bases from V and 0 bases from J, with 9 bases between. This CDR3 comprises 14 residues. Here the CDR3 DNA reads TGTGCCAGCAGCAAAGGTCCAAGCACAGATACGCAGTATTTT. It is translated as CASSKGPSTDTQYF.

This clonotype was found many times. J is TRBJ1-2 and V is TRBV5-4, with D hard to call. The CDR3 is 14 amino acids. V was clipped by 1 base and J by 8 bases, with 15 bases between them. Germline lookup yields CDR1 SGHNT and CDR2 YYREEE (reference sequence). The CDR3 nucleotides are TGTGCCAGCAGCTTGACCTTAGTTAAGGGAGGCTACACCTTC. Residues: CASSLTLVKGGYTF.

This clonotype was seen ten or more times. The rearrangement joins TRBV19 to TRBJ2-6; D unresolved. Germline V gives CDR1 LNHDA, CDR2 SQIVND (reference sequence). The CDR3 is 15 amino acids. Trimming left V 5 bases short and J 1 base short, with 9 bases between. CDR3 sequence reads: CASSPTLSGANVLTF. CDR3 DNA sequence: TGTGCCAGTAGTCCTACACTTTCTGGGGCCAACGTCCTGACTTTC.

This clonotype was counted ten times or more. V is TRBV11-1 and J is TRBJ2-7; no clear D. The CDR3 consists of 13 residues. CDR1 SGHAT and CDR2 FQDESV come from the germline V gene (reference sequence). CDR3 DNA: TGTGCGACGGAAGGAACCTCCTCCTACGAGCAGTACTTC. Amino acid sequence: CATEGTSSYEQYF.

V and J are TRBV5-1 and TRBJ2-2, with TRBD1 matching over 8 bases. The ends lost 0 bases at V and 4 bases at J; junction bases unmatched: 2. The CDR3 sequence is 15 residues long. CDR1 is SGHRS, CDR2 YFSETQ, per germline. CDR3 protein: CASSLDRGSTGELFF. The CDR3, as DNA: TGCGCCAGCAGCTTGGACAGGGGGTCCACCGGGGAGCTGTTTTTT.

At least ten counts were recorded for this clonotype. Here the CDR3 DNA reads TGTGCCAGCAGTTTAGATCCAGGGGCTAACTATGGCTACACCTTC. Protein product: CASSLDPGANYGYTF. This sequence joins TRBV27 and TRBJ1-2, with D perhaps matching TRBD1 (6 bases). V was pared by 2 bases and J by 0 bases, with 10 bases between. Germline CDR1 is MNHEY and CDR2 is SMNVEV (reference sequence). This CDR3 has 15 amino acids.

This clonotype was found many times. The chain has TRBV12-3 or TRBV12-4 and TRBJ1-6; 9 bases map to TRBD1. The V segment lost 6 bases and the J segment 7 bases; nucleotides outside the gene matches: 7. CDR3 length equals 15 residues. The CDR3 is CASSLTGGGNSPLHF. The CDR3 DNA reads TGTGCCAGCAGCCTGACAGGGGGTGGCAATTCACCCCTCCACTTT.

Many counts were recorded for this clonotype. The V and J genes are TRBV20-1 and TRBJ2-1; D gene unclear. Germline loops: CDR1 DFQATT, CDR2 SNEGSKA (reference sequence). Trimming stripped 5 bases from V and 7 bases from J, with 15 bases between. The CDR3 is 13 residues long. The CDR3 region has the DNA TGCAGTGCTCGCCAACCCCTAGGAAATGAGCAGTTCTTC. Translation gives CSARQPLGNEQFF.